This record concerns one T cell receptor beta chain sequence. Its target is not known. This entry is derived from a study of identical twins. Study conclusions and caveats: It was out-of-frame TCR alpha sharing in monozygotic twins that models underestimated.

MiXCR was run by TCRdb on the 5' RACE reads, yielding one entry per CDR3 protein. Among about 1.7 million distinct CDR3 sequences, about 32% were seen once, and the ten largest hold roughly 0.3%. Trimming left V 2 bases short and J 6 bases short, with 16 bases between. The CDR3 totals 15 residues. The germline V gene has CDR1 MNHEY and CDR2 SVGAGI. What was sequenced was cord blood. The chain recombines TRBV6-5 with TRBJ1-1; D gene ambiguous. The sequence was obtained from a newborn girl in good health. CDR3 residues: CASSYTDGLKSEAFF. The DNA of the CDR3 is TGTGCCAGCAGTTACACCGACGGCCTTAAATCTGAAGCTTTCTTT.